The clone carrying this T cell receptor beta chain came up a few times. The antigen is not known. Alongside a J-beta primer mix, a sample-barcoded 5' primer served in a second PCR lasting roughly 7 to 12 cycles. Each cDNA molecule carried a tag from a template-switch adaptor that contained 12 random nucleotides. TCRdb ran MiXCR on the 5' RACE reads and lists one entry per CDR3 protein. The sample gives about 620,000 distinct CDR3 sequences, roughly 21% of which show up once; 3.5% to 4% is in the top ten. Looked up from germline, CDR1 is KGHSH and CDR2 is LQKENI. The CDR3 runs 15 residues. V was shortened by 4 bases and J by 0 bases, with 10 bases between the two germline ends. These data are taken from a study of blood T cells in healthy people across ages. General observations from the study: PBMC samples, being unsorted, prevented any conclusive comparison of naive and antigen-experienced cells. TCR beta diversity was tightly associated with the proportion of naive T cells.

The chain uses TRBV18 and TRBJ1-3; D gene unclear. The sequence came from a man in his 70s in good health. The specimen sequenced was blood. The CDR3 here is CASSLGSGSGNTIYF. In DNA, the CDR3 is TGTGCCAGCTCACTCGGGTCCGGCTCTGGAAACACCATATATTTT.